This paragraph reports one TCR beta chain. What it recognizes is unknown. The sample is drawn from a study of T cell clones after liver transplantation. Across the whole study: In this trial, immunosuppression withdrawal was attempted within 2 years of liver transplant. TCRbeta sequencing after a pre-transplant mixed lymphocyte reaction identified graft-donor-reactive clones, later tracked in post-transplant blood. Pre-transplant mixed lymphocyte reactions yielded third-party-reactive TCRbeta sequences as comparators for graft-donor-reactive sequences. Study findings and constraints: Post-transplant, graft-donor-reactive CD4 TCRbeta sequences in blood dropped significantly in most of the 8 subjects.

Clones were read by immunoSEQ multiplex PCR, and TCRdb kept only the in-frame ones, dropping some. The sample includes more than 65,000 clones, around 90% of them seen just once. The CDR3 consists of 15 residues. Germline V CDR1 and CDR2: SGHRS, YFSETQ. Losses at the gene ends were 0 bases for V and 2 bases for J; bases not matched to a gene: 3. The sample consisted of CD4+ T cells from blood, taken before liver transplant. The TCR was taken from a human donor who received a liver transplant. The chain uses TRBV5-1 and TRBJ2-3, with 7 bases identical to TRBD1. The CDR3 DNA follows: TGCGCCAGCAGCTTGGCGCAGGGGGACACAGATACGCAGTATTTT. Translated, it gives CASSLAQGDTDTQYF.